These 6 T cell receptor beta chains originate from one sample sequenced in a study of blood T cell repertoires in COVID-19. Assay: immunoSEQ multiplex PCR; the TCRdb copy retains only in-frame clones and omits some. The sample holds roughly 260,000 clones, around 90% seen once. Sequencing was done on a sample of peripheral blood. Source of these receptors: a person under 35 with COVID-19, enrolled during active disease.

The chain combines TRBV6-5 with TRBJ1-2, with 7 bases identical to TRBD1. V was clipped by 6 bases and J by 7 bases; unmatched bases: 5. This CDR3 spans 12 amino acids. Germline values: CDR1 MNHEY, CDR2 SVGAGI. Here the CDR3 DNA reads TGTGCCAGCAGGAGACAGGGAAGTGGCTACACCTTC. It is translated as CASRRQGSGYTF.

This chain links TRBV14 with TRBJ1-4; D unresolved. This CDR3 is built from 14 residues. Trimming left V 4 bases short and J 6 bases short, with 12 bases between. CDR1 is SGHDN, CDR2 FVKESK, per germline. The CDR3 spells CASSPPIRDEKLFF. CDR3 coding DNA: TGTGCCAGCAGCCCCCCAATTCGAGATGAAAAACTGTTTTTT. Combining the CDR3 with reference TRBV14 and TRBJ1-4 gives the whole variable domain EAGVTQFPSHSVIEKGQTVTLRCDPISGHDNLYWYRRVMGKEIKFLLHFVKESKQDESGMPNNRFLAERTGGTYSTLKVQPAELEDSGVYFCASSPPIRDEKLFFGSGTQLSVL.

This clone occurred a few times. This chain links TRBV27 with TRBJ2-4; D unclear. Germline CDR1 MNHEY, CDR2 SMNVEV (reference sequence). The CDR3 consists of 17 residues. V was shortened by 6 bases and J by 0 bases, with 18 bases between the two germline ends. For the CDR3, the DNA is TGTGCCAGCAGCCGTAACGCCCAGTACCTAGCCAAAAACATTCAGTACTTC. Amino acids: CASSRNAQYLAKNIQYF.

The chain carries TRBV6-5 and TRBJ2-7; D not resolved. Germline lookup yields CDR1 MNHEY and CDR2 SVGAGI. V shed 9 bases and J shed 0 bases, with 12 bases lying between them. The CDR3 runs 13 residues. CDR3 residues: CARPLGSSYEQYF. The CDR3, as DNA: TGTGCCAGACCCCTGGGCAGCTCCTACGAGCAGTACTTC.

The chain links TRBV15 to TRBJ1-4; 7 positions match TRBD1. The junction had 4 bases not matched to a gene; V was cut back by 0 bases and J by 0 bases. This CDR3 contains 17 residues. Germline V gene data show CDR1 as LNHNV and CDR2 as YYDKDF (reference sequence). CDR3 in DNA: TGTGCCACCAGCAGAGAAGGGACAGCTGCAACTAATGAAAAACTGTTTTTT. Its translation: CATSREGTAATNEKLFF. Combining the CDR3 with reference TRBV15 and TRBJ1-4 gives the whole variable domain DAMVIQNPRYQVTQFGKPVTLSCSQTLNHNVMYWYQQKSSQAPKLLFHYYDKDFNNEADTPDNFQSRRPNTSFCFLDIRSPGLGDTAMYLCATSREGTAATNEKLFFGSGTQLSVL.

V and J are TRBV5-1 and TRBJ2-3; TRBD2 matches at 7 bases. The CDR3 runs to 15 residues. Germline V gives CDR1 SGHRS, CDR2 YFSETQ. Germline trimming cut 2 bases from V and 3 bases from J; bases unmatched to any gene: 6. CDR3 coding DNA: TGCGCCAGCAGCTTCGGCGGGAGCGGTACAGATACGCAGTATTTT. Its protein is CASSFGGSGTDTQYF. Using reference TRBV5-1 and TRBJ2-3 for the parts outside the CDR3, the full variable domain is KAGVTQTPRYLIKTRGQQVTLSCSPISGHRSVSWYQQTPGQGLQFLFEYFSETQRNKGNFPGRFSGRQFSNSRSEMNVSTLELGDSALYLCASSFGGSGTDTQYFGPGTRLTVL.